This T cell receptor (beta chain) was identified during a study of identical twins. TCRdb ran MiXCR on the 5' RACE reads and lists one entry per CDR3 protein. The table lists approximately 500,000 distinct CDR3 sequences, less than 25% of them singletons. Germline CDR1 is SGHNT and CDR2 is YYREEE (reference sequence). The CDR3 has 20 residues. V lost 2 bases and J lost 2, with 23 bases in between. Healthy Caucasians made up all donors. These sequences were also reported in another study, on T cells expressing NK-cell markers.

The genes are TRBV5-4 and TRBJ2-6; D perhaps matches TRBD1 (6 bases). The clonotype originates from a woman between 18 and 29 years old in good health. Sequenced input: CD4+ T cells sorted from blood. The CDR3 nucleotides read TGTGCCAGCAGCTTTCGGTACGCAGGGGCTACTGAGGCTGGGGCCAACGTCCTGACTTTC. It is translated as CASSFRYAGATEAGANVLTF.